Below, 32 T cell receptor beta chains from the same sample are listed, as sequenced in a study of metastatic and nonmetastatic thyroid tumors (dated by TCRdb to the early 2020s). Receptor libraries were prepared by PCR. Data came from an Illumina HiSeq 4000. The raw public reads went through TCRdb reprocessing: fastp at Q25, MiXCR clone calling, in-frame beta chains kept. This sample is represented by some 14,000 clones; 23% of them were singletons. Jointly, the top ten make up 3.6% of the sample. None of the patients had been given any treatment before thyroid surgery. Sequences were obtained from blood. Every receptor here comes from a female donor with papillary thyroid cancer or a benign thyroid nodule (not recorded which). Some clones in this sample may be carry-over from other donors' samples.

Comments on this clone: With a much larger clone just one base away, this may be a read error. The rearrangement joins TRBV5-6 to TRBJ2-3; 11 bases are shared with TRBD2. V was pared by 1 base and J by 5 bases, with 6 bases of the junction left unmatched. The CDR3 is made up of 16 amino acids. The germline V gene has CDR1 SGHDT and CDR2 YYEEEE. CDR3 loop: CASSLTSGSIKDTQYF. CDR3 coding DNA: TGTGCCAGCAGCTTGACTAGCGGGAGTATTAAAGATACGCAGTATTTT.

This clone was picked up many times. The rearrangement links TRBV20-1 to TRBJ2-6; weak D call: TRBD1 (6 bases). The CDR3 runs to 18 residues. CDR1 is DFQATT and CDR2 is SNEGSKA in the germline V gene (reference sequence). V was pared by 0 bases and J by 0 bases, with 15 bases between. The CDR3 region has the DNA TGCAGTGCTAGAGAGCTACAGGGATCTAACTCTGGGGCCAACGTCCTGACTTTC. Amino acid sequence: CSARELQGSNSGANVLTF.

On this clone itself: Germline and junction disagree at one end, which may indicate a read error. The chain recombines TRBV5-1 with TRBJ1-1; D unresolved. Germline values: CDR1 SGHRS, CDR2 YFSETQ. This CDR3 spans 15 amino acids. The CDR3 bases are TGCGCCAACAGCCCAAGGCCGGGGTTGAACACTGAAGCTTTCTTT. It encodes CANSPRPGLNTEAFF.

By share, this clone counts as medium-sized. The chain combines TRBV12-3 or TRBV12-4 with TRBJ2-5; tentative D call: TRBD2 (5 bases). V was clipped by 5 bases and J by 3 bases, with 10 bases between them. CDR3 length: 13 residues. CDR3 protein: CASSGGAKETQYF. CDR3 DNA: TGTGCCAGCAGTGGAGGCGCGAAAGAGACCCAGTACTTC.

To note about this clone: Other DNA sequences from this sample encode an identical CDR3 as well. The V and J genes are TRBV4-1 and TRBJ2-7; 7 bases match TRBD2. This CDR3 has 15 residues. Germline V gene data show CDR1 as MGHRA and CDR2 as YSYEKL. This CDR3 is CASSQAGDSSYEQYV. DNA for the CDR3: TGCGCCAGCAGCCAGGCGGGAGACTCCTCATACGAGCAGTACGTT.

This chain connects TRBV6-1 to TRBJ2-3, with 7 nucleotides matching TRBD1. Trimming removed 6 bases from V and 1 base from J; junction bases left unmatched: 7. The germline CDR1 and CDR2 sequences are MNHNS and SASEGT. The CDR3 consists of 15 residues. CDR3 DNA sequence: TGTGCCAGCAGCCCAAATGGACAGGGCACAGATACGCAGTATTTT. This gives the protein CASSPNGQGTDTQYF.

This clone is classed as medium-sized. The chain carries TRBV12-3 or TRBV12-4 and TRBJ2-3; D ambiguous. V shed 8 bases and J shed 5 bases, with 14 bases lying between them. This CDR3 spans 13 amino acids. The CDR3 nucleotides read TGTGCCAGCCTAAACTCTGGGGTAGATACGCAGTATTTT. This gives the protein CASLNSGVDTQYF.

This clone was seen ten or more times. The chain links TRBV19 to TRBJ1-4; D is unresolved. V dropped 6 bases and J dropped 6 bases, with 20 bases sitting between them. Per germline, CDR1 LNHDA and CDR2 SQIVND (reference sequence). The CDR3 contains 16 residues. The CDR3 nucleotides read TGTGCCAGTAGCACACCACATGGTACCACCGATGAAAAACTGTTTTTT. Translation gives CASSTPHGTTDEKLFF.

This clone was detected a few times. This chain links TRBV6-2 or TRBV6-3 with TRBJ1-5; the D is unclear. This CDR3 is built from 14 residues. The V end was cut by 5 bases, the J end by 10 bases, with 18 bases between. Germline CDR1 and CDR2: MNHEY and SVGEGT. In DNA, the CDR3 is TGTGCCAGCAGTCCTCCGACTGAGAGTCAACCCCAGCATTTT. Translating it yields CASSPPTESQPQHF.

Many counts were recorded for this clone. The chain employs TRBV11-3 and TRBJ2-2, with 8 bases matching TRBD1. Germline V CDR1 and CDR2: SGHNT, YENEEA. This CDR3 spans 15 amino acids. V was clipped by 4 bases and J by 8 bases; unmatched bases: 9. The CDR3 sequence is CASSSDRVKVGELFF. CDR3 DNA sequence: TGTGCCAGCAGCTCGGACAGGGTAAAGGTAGGGGAGCTGTTTTTT.

J is TRBJ1-5 and V is TRBV4-1; 10 nucleotides align to TRBD1. With V trimmed by 1 base and J by 6 bases, 3 bases remained unmatched. CDR3 length equals 15 residues. In germline, CDR1 is MGHRA, CDR2 YSYEKL. The CDR3 spells CASSQGQGASQPQHF. The CDR3 bases are TGCGCCAGCAGCCAAGGACAGGGGGCTAGTCAGCCCCAGCATTTT.

Judged by abundance, this clone is medium-sized. The rearrangement joins TRBV28 to TRBJ1-1; TRBD1 matches at 7 bases. The CDR3 sequence is 13 residues long. Germline CDR1 is MDHEN and CDR2 is SYDVKM. After removal of 3 bases from V and 4 bases from J, the junction contained 2 bases not matched to a gene. CDR3 loop: CASSFGQATEAFF. CDR3 bases: TGTGCCAGCAGTTTCGGACAGGCCACTGAAGCTTTCTTT.

The chain has TRBV5-1 and TRBJ2-3; 10 bases match TRBD1. J was trimmed by 1 base and V by 0 bases; bases with no gene match: 2. Per the germline V gene, CDR1 is SGHRS and CDR2 is YFSETQ. CDR3 length: 16 residues. CDR3 sequence (DNA): TGCGCCAGCAGCTTGGTTGGGACAGGGGGCACAGATACGCAGTATTTT. Encoded protein: CASSLVGTGGTDTQYF.

This clone was seen many times. The chain is built from TRBV7-2 and TRBJ2-3; 9 nucleotides agree with TRBD1. The CDR3 has 14 residues. Germline lookup yields CDR1 SGHTA and CDR2 FQGNSA. Losses at the gene ends were 6 bases for V and 2 bases for J; bases not matched to a gene: 3. The CDR3 here is CASSRDRVTDTQYF. In DNA, the CDR3 is TGTGCCAGCAGTCGGGACAGGGTCACAGATACGCAGTATTTT.

This clone was counted many times. The chain couples TRBV18 to TRBJ2-3; D perhaps matches TRBD1 (6 bases). Germline CDR1 is KGHSH and CDR2 is LQKENI. The CDR3 contains 14 residues. The V end was cut by 3 bases, the J end by 1 base, with 8 bases between. The CDR3 nucleotides read TGTGCCAGCTCACCTCGACAGGGCACAGATACGCAGTATTTT. Its protein is CASSPRQGTDTQYF.

The rearrangement links TRBV9 to TRBJ2-1; weak D call: TRBD1 (5 bases). The CDR3 loop spans 14 amino acids. The V end was cut by 4 bases, the J end by 5 bases, with 13 bases between. Germline lookup yields CDR1 SGDLS and CDR2 YYNGEE. CDR3 amino acids: CASSPATANNEQFF. CDR3 nucleotides: TGTGCCAGCAGCCCTGCGACAGCGAACAATGAGCAGTTCTTC.

This clone came up many times. The chain combines TRBV4-2 with TRBJ1-2; weak D call: TRBD1 (6 bases). Germline V gives CDR1 LGHNA, CDR2 YNFKEQ. Trimming took off 7 bases at V and 0 bases at J, with 18 bases between the two ends. The CDR3 consists of 16 residues. Here the CDR3 reads CASTPVGGATNYGYTF. CDR3 DNA: TGTGCCAGCACCCCCGTAGGGGGGGCGACTAACTATGGCTACACCTTC.

This clone was seen many times. At the DNA level, this CDR3 is encoded by other sequences in the same sample as well. The rearrangement joins TRBV20-1 to TRBJ1-4; 7 positions match TRBD1. Germline CDR1 is DFQATT and CDR2 is SNEGSKA (reference sequence). V trimming: 7 bases; J trimming: 7 bases; junction bases outside the gene matches: 15. The CDR3 runs 15 residues. In DNA form, the CDR3 reads TGCAGTGTTTCACCGACAGGGCGCGATTTTGAAAAACTGTTTTTT. This sequence encodes CSVSPTGRDFEKLFF.

This clone rates as medium-sized. The chain combines TRBV28 with TRBJ2-2; tentatively, D is TRBD2 (5 bases). V was trimmed by 7 bases and J by 3 bases, leaving 12 bases between them. The length of the CDR3 is 14 residues. Germline-derived CDR1 and CDR2 are MDHEN and SYDVKM. CDR3 DNA sequence: TGTGCCAGCATTACGAGCGGCTACACCGGGGAGCTGTTTTTT. It is translated as CASITSGYTGELFF.

CDR3 bases: TGTGCCAGCAGCTTAGAGGTCGGGGGAAATCAAGAGACCCAGTACTTC. As protein: CASSLEVGGNQETQYF. The chain carries TRBV11-2 and TRBJ2-5; D might be TRBD2 (6 bases). CDR3 size: 16 residues. Germline CDR1 and CDR2: SGHAT and FQNNGV. V lost 0 bases and J 2 bases, leaving 13 bases between the germline ends.

This clone was found many times. CDR3 sequence: CSASKTVMNTEAFF. The CDR3 DNA reads TGCAGTGCTAGCAAGACAGTGATGAACACTGAAGCTTTCTTT. This chain uses TRBV20-1 with TRBJ1-1; tentatively, D is TRBD1 (5 bases). The germline gives CDR1 DFQATT, CDR2 SNEGSKA (reference sequence). The V and J ends lost 3 bases and 0 bases respectively, with 11 bases between them. CDR3 length: 14 residues.

The genes are TRBV6-1 and TRBJ1-5, with TRBD1 as a possible D gene (5 bases). Germline CDR1 and CDR2: MNHNS and SASEGT. The length of the CDR3 is 14 residues. V was trimmed by 5 bases and J by 7 bases, leaving 15 bases between them. CDR3 sequence reads: CASSPRQSGQPQHF. DNA of the CDR3: TGTGCCAGCAGTCCTAGACAGTCCGGGCAGCCCCAGCATTTT.

A note on this clone: The final CDR3 position lacks the conserved phenylalanine or tryptophan, pointing to a likely read error. Because the CDR3's place on the DNA is in doubt, the DNA is left out and the CDR3 is given as listed by TCRdb. CDR3 loop: CPSCIAANSPLLL. The chain employs TRBV7-2 and TRBJ1-6. Germline V lookup: CDR1 SGHTA, CDR2 FQGNSA. The CDR3 is made up of 13 amino acids, end residues included.

This clone is medium-sized. The V and J genes are TRBV6-1 and TRBJ2-3; D is perhaps TRBD2 (6 bases). This CDR3 contains 14 residues. V gave up 4 bases and J gave up 3 bases, with 11 bases separating them. Per the germline V gene, CDR1 is MNHNS and CDR2 is SASEGT. This CDR3 is CASSVFGGTDTQYF. CDR3 coding DNA: TGTGCCAGCAGTGTTTTTGGGGGGACAGATACGCAGTATTTT.

The chain is built from TRBV6-5 and TRBJ1-6; D remains unclear. Trimming took off 6 bases at V and 4 bases at J, with 13 bases between the two ends. The V gene's germline CDR1 is MNHEY and CDR2 SVGAGI. This CDR3 comprises 15 residues. DNA for the CDR3: TGTGCCAGCAGCTACCAGGAAAGATATAATTCACCCCTCCACTTT. Its protein product is CASSYQERYNSPLHF.

This clone was counted many times. Because it lacks the conserved phenylalanine or tryptophan at the end, this CDR3 is likely a read error. No DNA is shown, since the ends of the CDR3 on it are uncertain; the CDR3 is the one TCRdb lists. Other DNA sequences of this sample code for an identical CDR3. The chain has TRBV14 and TRBJ2-3. The germline gives CDR1 SGHDN, CDR2 FVKESK. From its first to its last residue, the CDR3 has 8 amino acids. The CDR3 sequence: CASSQECQ.

In its sample, this clone was seen many times. The chain combines TRBV30 with TRBJ2-2, with no clear D. This CDR3 region has 13 residues. The ends were cut back, 0 bases at V and 9 bases at J, with 11 bases in the middle. Germline CDR1 GTSNPN, CDR2 SVGIG (reference sequence). CDR3 DNA: TGTGCCTGGAGTGTATTTGTAGACCGGGAGCTGTTTTTT. Translating it yields CAWSVFVDRELFF.

This chain uses TRBV28 with TRBJ2-5; D is unclear. Trimming took 5 bases from V and 7 from J, leaving 26 bases between them. The CDR3 runs 17 residues. Germline V gives CDR1 MDHEN, CDR2 SYDVKM. This CDR3 reads CASSDGGLIGGKATQYF. As DNA, the CDR3 is TGTGCCAGCAGTGATGGTGGTTTGATCGGTGGAAAGGCGACCCAGTACTTC. The complete variable domain, with remaining parts taken from reference TRBV28 and TRBJ2-5, reads DVKVTQSSRYLVKRTGEKVFLECVQDMDHENMFWYRQDPGLGLRLIYFSYDVKMKEKGDIPEGYSVSREKKERFSLILESASTNQTSMYLCASSDGGLIGGKATQYFGPGTRLLVL.

The chain is built from TRBV10-2 and TRBJ2-7; D remains ambiguous. The germline V gene encodes CDR1 WSHSY and CDR2 SAAADI. V was shortened by 3 bases and J by 4 bases, with 7 bases between the two germline ends. The CDR3 is made up of 12 amino acids. The CDR3 DNA is TGCGCCAGCAGTGAACCCGGGTACGAGCAGTACTTC. Its protein product is CASSEPGYEQYF.

The rearrangement uses TRBV9 and TRBJ1-1; no definite D call. CDR1 SGDLS and CDR2 YYNGEE come from the germline V gene. This CDR3 is 15 amino acids long. Trimming removed 3 bases at V and 4 bases at J, with 16 bases between. The CDR3 region is CASSDDLGSGTEAFF. For the CDR3, the DNA is TGTGCCAGCAGCGACGATTTAGGGTCGGGCACTGAAGCTTTCTTT.

This clone was found once. The CDR3 nucleotides are TGTGCCAGTAGTATAGTTCATGACCCCGCTGGAAACACCATATATTTT. This codes for CASSIVHDPAGNTIYF. V is TRBV19 and J is TRBJ1-3; D gene ambiguous. Germline V gene lookup returns CDR1 LNHDA and CDR2 SQIVND (reference sequence). This CDR3 has 16 amino acids. V gave up 1 base and J gave up 2 bases, with 12 bases separating them.

This clone came up a few times. The J gene is TRBJ2-2, the V gene TRBV28; 10 bases are shared with TRBD2. The trim removed 2 bases at V and 5 bases at J, leaving 11 bases unmatched. CDR3 length: 18 amino acids. Germline CDR1 reads MDHEN; CDR2 reads SYDVKM. In DNA form, the CDR3 reads TGTGCCAGCAGTTTAATAGGTAGCGGGAGGCGTGGGACCGGGGAGCTGTTTTTT. Amino acids: CASSLIGSGRRGTGELFF.